The clone carrying this T cell receptor (beta chain) was recorded at least ten times. Researchers tagged individual cDNA molecules with unique molecular identifiers. TCRdb ran MiXCR on the 5' RACE reads and lists one entry per CDR3 protein. The profile shows about 62,000 distinct CDR3 sequences, approximately 9.3% of them singletons. This sample was taken from a study of early T cells in non-severe SARS-CoV-2 infection. Study as a whole: Sequencing input comprised bulk RNA from unsorted whole blood; chain pairing was not available.

This sequence originates from an adult who was a healthcare worker with PCR-confirmed SARS-CoV-2 infection or an uninfected control (not recorded which). Sequenced input: whole blood.

This chain's CDR3 is CAKVLGQNTEAFF. The CDR3 region has the DNA TGTGCCAAAGTTCTGGGACAGAACACTGAAGCTTTCTTT. V gene TRBV24-1 combines with J gene TRBJ1-1; maybe TRBD1 (6 bases). V was cut by 11 bases and J by 1 base, with 13 bases left in between. The CDR3 is made up of 13 amino acids. CDR1 is KGHDR, CDR2 SFDVKD, per germline.